The 13 T cell receptor beta chains presented below share a single source sample, sequenced in a study of cytomegalovirus exposure and HLA in healthy donors. Only in-frame clones appear in the TCRdb table, and some are missing; sequencing was by immunoSEQ multiplex PCR. The sample has under 100,000 clones, 96% seen once; the top ten hold 0.6% to 0.85%. Material for sequencing was PBMCs. The source of these receptors is a man aged 18-30 years in good health and CMV-seronegative.

The V gene is TRBV28, the J gene TRBJ2-1; 14 bases align to TRBD2. The CDR3 runs to 20 residues. J was trimmed by 0 bases and V by 5 bases; bases with no gene match: 12. Germline values: CDR1 MDHEN, CDR2 SYDVKM. The CDR3 reads CASSPLGSGTSGGSYNEQFF. CDR3 coding DNA: TGTGCCAGCAGTCCCCTCGGGTCCGGGACTAGCGGGGGCTCCTACAATGAGCAGTTCTTC.

This sequence joins TRBV2 and TRBJ2-3; tentative D call: TRBD1 (6 bases). CDR3 length equals 16 residues. V gave up 9 bases and J gave up 4 bases, with 23 bases separating them. Germline assignment: CDR1 SNHLY and CDR2 FYNNEI. The DNA for the CDR3 is TGTGCCAGTCAGGTCCAGGCGCCTGCAGGGGCAGATACGCAGTATTTT. Residues: CASQVQAPAGADTQYF. Together with reference TRBV2 and TRBJ2-3, the CDR3 gives the full variable domain: EPEVTQTPSHQVTQMGQEVILRCVPISNHLYFYWYRQILGQKVEFLVSFYNNEISEKSEIFDDQFSVERPDGSNFTLKIRSTKLEDSAMYFCASQVQAPAGADTQYFGPGTRLTVL.

In DNA form, the CDR3 reads TGTGCCAGCAGCTTAACGCCGCAGGCCGCCTACGAGCAGTACTTC. It codes for CASSLTPQAAYEQYF. The rearrangement joins TRBV11-1 to TRBJ2-7; D not certain. V was clipped by 2 bases and J by 2 bases, with 13 bases between them. CDR1 and CDR2 from the germline V gene are SGHAT and FQDESV (reference sequence). This CDR3 comprises 15 residues.

As DNA, the CDR3 is TGTGCCAGCAGTGGAACCGGGACAGGGATAGGTACGCAGTATTTT. It encodes CASSGTGTGIGTQYF. The J gene is TRBJ2-3, the V gene TRBV2, with 9 positions matching TRBD1. There are 15 residues in the CDR3. The germline gives CDR1 SNHLY, CDR2 FYNNEI. J lost 8 bases, V lost 4 bases, and 10 bases had no gene match.

V gene TRBV27 combines with J gene TRBJ1-1; D gene uncertain. Trimming removed 4 bases at V and 5 bases at J, with 14 bases between. CDR1 is MNHEY and CDR2 is SMNVEV in the germline V gene (reference sequence). This CDR3 is built from 14 residues. CDR3 DNA sequence: TGTGCCAGCAGTTCGGGGTTCGGAGGGACTGAAGCTTTCTTT. Protein product: CASSSGFGGTEAFF.

The rearrangement links TRBV5-1 to TRBJ2-3, with D perhaps TRBD2 (6 bases). Trimming cost V 5 bases and J 0 bases, with 22 bases left between them. The germline CDR1 and CDR2 sequences are SGHRS and YFSETQ. The CDR3 runs to 18 residues. The CDR3 region is CASRPQPLGGTSTDTQYF. CDR3 coding DNA: TGCGCCAGCAGGCCCCAACCCCTCGGCGGGACTAGCACAGATACGCAGTATTTT.

J is TRBJ1-1 and V is TRBV6-1; a weak D match, TRBD1 (6 bases). CDR1 is MNHNS, CDR2 SASEGT, per germline. Trimming cost V 2 bases and J 5 bases, with 18 bases left between them. The CDR3 length is 16 residues. The DNA for the CDR3 is TGTGCCAGCAGTGAACAGGGGAACTCCCCCGGGACTGAAGCTTTCTTT. Its translation: CASSEQGNSPGTEAFF.

This chain uses TRBV28 with TRBJ2-7, with D tentatively TRBD1 (5 bases). Trimming removed 5 bases from V and 1 base from J, with 15 bases in between. The CDR3 has 15 residues. Germline loops: CDR1 MDHEN, CDR2 SYDVKM. The CDR3 bases are TGTGCCAGCAGTGAATGGGGCTCCCTATCCTACGAGCAGTACGTC. Its translation is CASSEWGSLSYEQYV.

J is TRBJ2-3 and V is TRBV6-6; weak D call: TRBD1 (6 bases). The CDR3 extends over 16 amino acids. Germline CDR1 MNHNY, CDR2 SVGAGI (reference sequence). V lost 2 bases to trimming and J lost 4 bases, with 16 bases between them. The chain's CDR3 is CASSYPPYRVSDTQYF. CDR3 in DNA: TGTGCCAGCAGTTACCCCCCCTACAGGGTGTCAGATACGCAGTATTTT.

This sequence joins TRBV5-1 and TRBJ2-5; D is possibly TRBD2 (6 bases). The V end lost 3 bases, the J end lost 5 bases, and 14 bases lay between the germline ends. The CDR3 loop spans 14 amino acids. Germline assignment: CDR1 SGHRS and CDR2 YFSETQ. For the CDR3, the DNA is TGCGCCAGCAGCTCGGGGGATCCGAGGGAGACCCAGTACTTC. It codes for CASSSGDPRETQYF.

The chain has TRBV11-2 and TRBJ2-1, with D perhaps matching TRBD1 (5 bases). The V and J ends lost 5 bases and 9 bases respectively, with 20 bases between them. The CDR3 sequence is 15 residues long. Germline-derived CDR1 and CDR2 are SGHAT and FQNNGV. The CDR3 bases are TGTGCCAGCAGCCTCACAGGAAAGGAGCAAGGTGAGCAGTTCTTC. It codes for CASSLTGKEQGEQFF.

The chain couples TRBV4-3 to TRBJ2-1, with TRBD2 as a possible D gene (5 bases). CDR1 and CDR2 (germline): LGHNA, YSLEER. This CDR3 has 14 residues. Trimming cost V 5 bases and J 6 bases, with 14 bases left between them. CDR3 bases: TGCGCCAGCAGCGGAACTAGAGTCGGCAATGAGCAGTTCTTC. Protein: CASSGTRVGNEQFF.

The chain employs TRBV2 and TRBJ2-7, with D tentatively TRBD1 (7 bases). This CDR3 region has 14 residues. V dropped 11 bases and J dropped 5 bases, with 22 bases sitting between them. Germline CDR1 is SNHLY and CDR2 is FYNNEI. The CDR3 sequence is CAGGSDMGQNEQYF. CDR3 DNA sequence: TGTGCCGGGGGGTCCGACATGGGACAGAACGAGCAGTACTTC.